Listed here are 20 T cell receptor beta chains from one sample, sequenced in a study of T cell changes during pregnancy in multiple sclerosis. Libraries were prepared by immunoSEQ multiplex PCR; TCRdb keeps only in-frame clonotypes and omits some of them. Among roughly 26,000 clones listed, about 91% were seen once. Sequences were derived from CD8+ T cells from peripheral blood mononuclear cells, sampled in the second trimester of pregnancy. These TCRs come from a female donor with multiple sclerosis, enrolled in a pregnancy study.

The chain couples TRBV27 to TRBJ2-3; 7 nucleotides line up with TRBD2. V lost 5 bases to trimming and J lost 2 bases; unmatched junction nucleotides: 13. Germline loops: CDR1 MNHEY, CDR2 SMNVEV (reference sequence). The CDR3 covers 17 residues. The chain's CDR3 is CASSPGGGPSTTDTQYF. CDR3 bases: TGTGCCAGCAGTCCTGGGGGAGGGCCGTCCACCACAGATACGCAGTATTTT.

The J gene is TRBJ2-7, the V gene TRBV5-8; 7 nucleotides line up with TRBD1. Germline-derived CDR1 and CDR2 are SGHTS and YDEGEE. CDR3 size: 16 residues. V lost 4 bases, J lost 0 bases, and 10 bases stayed unmatched. CDR3 residues: CASSRPGQLSSYEQYF. Written as DNA, the CDR3 is TGTGCCAGCAGCCGACCGGGACAGCTGAGCTCCTACGAGCAGTACTTC.

The gene calls are TRBV7-9 and TRBJ2-1, with TRBD2 matching over 8 bases. The V segment lost 8 bases and the J segment 2 bases; nucleotides outside the gene matches: 8. The CDR3 totals 15 residues. Germline assignment: CDR1 SEHNR and CDR2 FQNEAQ (reference sequence). The CDR3 reads CASRGGRITYNEQFF. In DNA, the CDR3 is TGTGCCAGCCGGGGCGGGAGGATTACCTACAATGAGCAGTTCTTC.

This chain connects TRBV19 to TRBJ2-7; 7 nucleotides agree with TRBD1. CDR3 length: 12 amino acids. Germline V CDR1 and CDR2: LNHDA, SQIVND (reference sequence). With V trimmed by 4 bases and J by 5 bases, 2 bases remained unmatched. Written as DNA, the CDR3 is TGTGCCAGTAGTACGACAGGGAACGAGCAGTACTTC. This sequence encodes CASSTTGNEQYF.

V is TRBV27 and J is TRBJ2-1; possible D gene TRBD1, 7 bases. The germline V gene encodes CDR1 MNHEY and CDR2 SMNVEV (reference sequence). The CDR3 sequence is 20 residues long. V was pared by 5 bases and J by 3 bases, with 29 bases between. DNA for the CDR3: TGTGCCAGCAGTACCAACAGGGGTAATCAGCGGAGGGAGAACTACAATGAGCAGTTCTTC. It yields the protein CASSTNRGNQRRENYNEQFF.

This rearrangement joins TRBV5-6 to TRBJ2-7, with no clear D. Germline V gene sequence: CDR1 SGHDT, CDR2 YYEEEE. The CDR3 totals 14 residues. Trimming left V 3 bases short and J 0 bases short, with 10 bases between. In DNA form, the CDR3 reads TGTGCCAGCAGCTCGATCGCGAGCTCCTACGAGCAGTACTTC. It yields the protein CASSSIASSYEQYF.

The chain carries TRBV29-1 and TRBJ2-1; TRBD2 matches at 9 bases. The V gene's germline CDR1 is SQVTM and CDR2 ANQGSEA. J was trimmed by 6 bases and V by 6 bases; bases with no gene match: 9. CDR3 size: 14 residues. The CDR3 spells CSVRVAGGVNEQFF. CDR3 sequence (DNA): TGCAGCGTCCGGGTGGCGGGGGGGGTCAATGAGCAGTTCTTC.

V and J are TRBV2 and TRBJ2-7; 10 bases are shared with TRBD2. This CDR3 region has 13 residues. Germline V gene lookup returns CDR1 SNHLY and CDR2 FYNNEI. With 11 bases clipped from V and 1 base from J, the junction kept 5 bases outside the gene matches. CDR3 in DNA: TGTGCCGTACTAGCGGGAAATTCCTACGAGCAGTACTTC. It yields the protein CAVLAGNSYEQYF.

This clone was picked up one time. The chain combines TRBV7-3 with TRBJ2-5; 9 bases match TRBD2. After removal of 5 bases from V and 3 bases from J, the junction contained 10 bases not matched to a gene. Germline CDR1 reads SGHTA; CDR2 reads FQGTGA. The CDR3 spans 16 residues. The CDR3, as DNA: TGTGCCAGCAGCCCAACGGGACTAGCTGTTGAAGAGACCCAGTACTTC. Encoded protein: CASSPTGLAVEETQYF.

This clone showed up just once. The rearrangement uses TRBV5-6 and TRBJ2-5, with 8 bases that match TRBD2. V lost 7 bases to trimming and J lost 5 bases; unmatched junction nucleotides: 4. CDR1 and CDR2 (germline): SGHDT, YYEEEE. The CDR3 totals 12 residues. CDR3 coding DNA: TGTGCCAGCCAAGCGGGGGCGGAGACCCAGTACTTC. Its protein product is CASQAGAETQYF.

The rearrangement links TRBV27 to TRBJ2-3; TRBD1 agrees at 10 bases. V was clipped by 5 bases and J by 3 bases; unmatched bases: 11. CDR1 MNHEY and CDR2 SMNVEV come from the germline V gene (reference sequence). CDR3 length: 17 amino acids. The DNA of the CDR3 is TGTGCCAGCAGTCCCCTACGGACAGGGGGTAGGACAGATACGCAGTATTTT. Its protein product is CASSPLRTGGRTDTQYF.

The chain combines TRBV7-3 with TRBJ2-3; D remains unclear. Trimming cost V 1 base and J 3 bases, with 5 bases left between them. The CDR3 is made up of 13 amino acids. Germline V lookup: CDR1 SGHTA, CDR2 FQGTGA. CDR3 DNA sequence: TGTGCCAGCAGCTTAATCCATACAGATACGCAGTATTTT. Protein product: CASSLIHTDTQYF.

The chain is built from TRBV29-1 and TRBJ2-1, with 8 positions matching TRBD2. J gave up 6 bases and V 0 bases, and 13 bases lay outside the gene matches. Germline-derived CDR1 and CDR2 are SQVTM and ANQGSEA. This CDR3 spans 17 amino acids. CDR3 nucleotides: TGCAGCGTTGAAGATGGTAGGAGGACTAGCAACGGCAATGAGCAGTTCTTC. Amino acids: CSVEDGRRTSNGNEQFF.

The chain uses TRBV27 and TRBJ1-1; D not resolved. The CDR3 runs 14 residues. V lost 8 bases and J 3 bases, leaving 16 bases between the germline ends. CDR1 is MNHEY, CDR2 SMNVEV, per germline (reference sequence). CDR3 in DNA: TGTGCCAGCTCAAAGGACCTCGGGGACACTGAAGCTTTCTTT. This translates into CASSKDLGDTEAFF.

This clone was seen more than once but under ten times. The chain carries TRBV11-2 and TRBJ2-1, with 12 bases aligning to TRBD2. The CDR3 loop spans 15 amino acids. J gave up 7 bases and V 4 bases, and 5 bases lay outside the gene matches. CDR1 is SGHAT and CDR2 is FQNNGV in the germline V gene. The CDR3 loop reads CASSSGTSGLNEQFF. CDR3 DNA sequence: TGTGCCAGCAGCTCCGGGACTAGCGGGTTAAATGAGCAGTTCTTC.

The chain has TRBV29-1 and TRBJ1-1; 8 bases line up with TRBD1. With V trimmed by 6 bases and J by 1 base, 10 bases remained unmatched. CDR1 and CDR2 from the germline V gene are SQVTM and ANQGSEA. This CDR3 is 15 amino acids long. In DNA, the CDR3 is TGCAGCGTGCCACCGACAGGGGAAAAGAACACTGAAGCTTTCTTT. It translates to CSVPPTGEKNTEAFF.

This clone was recorded only once. This chain joins TRBV7-9 and TRBJ2-1; 8 bases line up with TRBD1. The CDR3 is 15 residues long. J lost 8 bases, V lost 1 base, and 7 bases had no gene match. CDR1 SEHNR and CDR2 FQNEAQ come from the germline V gene (reference sequence). The CDR3 is CASSLVQTGVDEQFF. CDR3 bases: TGTGCCAGCAGCTTAGTACAGACAGGGGTCGATGAGCAGTTCTTC.

The chain links TRBV27 to TRBJ2-5; maybe TRBD2 (6 bases). With the DNA end fitting TRBJ2-7 better, the J assignment may be wrong. Germline loops: CDR1 MNHEY, CDR2 SMNVEV (reference sequence). CDR3 size: 14 residues. The CDR3 nucleotides are TGTGCCAGCAGTATTAGCGGAGGCTCCTACGAGCAGTACTTC. Translating gives CASSISGGSYEQYF.

The V gene is TRBV19, the J gene TRBJ2-1; 12 nucleotides match TRBD2. The CDR3 loop spans 14 amino acids. With 10 bases clipped from V and 8 bases from J, the junction kept 9 bases outside the gene matches. From germline, CDR1 is LNHDA and CDR2 SQIVND (reference sequence). CDR3 bases: TGTGCCACCCGACTAGCGGGAGTATTTGATGAGCAGTTCTTC. This gives the protein CATRLAGVFDEQFF. The full variable domain, with the rest looked up from reference TRBV19 and TRBJ2-1, is DGGITQSPKYLFRKEGQNVTLSCEQNLNHDAMYWYRQDPGQGLRLIYYSQIVNDFQKGDIAEGYSVSREKKESFPLTVTSAQKNPTAFYLCATRLAGVFDEQFFGPGTRLTVL.

The chain combines TRBV4-3 with TRBJ2-5, with D perhaps matching TRBD1 (5 bases). The V gene's germline CDR1 is LGHNA and CDR2 YSLEER. The CDR3 is 13 residues long. V dropped 2 bases and J dropped 5 bases, with 9 bases sitting between them. In DNA form, the CDR3 reads TGCGCCAGCAGCCAACAGGGTTGGGAGACCCAGTACTTC. Its protein product is CASSQQGWETQYF.